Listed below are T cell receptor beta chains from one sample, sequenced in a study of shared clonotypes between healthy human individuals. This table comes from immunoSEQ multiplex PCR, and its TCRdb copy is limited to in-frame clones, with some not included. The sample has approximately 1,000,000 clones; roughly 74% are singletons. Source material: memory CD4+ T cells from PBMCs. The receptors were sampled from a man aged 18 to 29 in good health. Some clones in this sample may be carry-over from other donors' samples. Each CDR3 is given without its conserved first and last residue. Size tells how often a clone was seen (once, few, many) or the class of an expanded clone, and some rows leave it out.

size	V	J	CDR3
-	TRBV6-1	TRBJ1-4	ASREGAREKLF
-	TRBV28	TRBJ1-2	ASTSRYGYT
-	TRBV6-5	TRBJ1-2	ASRAAGDTSYGYT
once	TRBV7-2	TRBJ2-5	ASSLLGVAGIQETQY
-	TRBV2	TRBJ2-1	ASRPGLVYNEQF
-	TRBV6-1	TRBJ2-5	ASRRGQETQY
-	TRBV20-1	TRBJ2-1	SALQLVRQF
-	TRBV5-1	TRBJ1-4	ASSSQGATEKLF
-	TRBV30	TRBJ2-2	AWSLAGESTGELF
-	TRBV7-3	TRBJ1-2	ASSLEPNYGYT
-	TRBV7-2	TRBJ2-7	ASSLAISLAGSEQY
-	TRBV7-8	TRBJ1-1	ASSLEGQHTEAF
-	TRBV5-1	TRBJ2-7	ASSATTGTGPIGQY
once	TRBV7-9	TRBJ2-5	ASSPRQGAGETQY
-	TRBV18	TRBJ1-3	ASSEDTGPGNTIY
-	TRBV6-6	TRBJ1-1	ASRGEGLGTEAF
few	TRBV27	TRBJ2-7	ASSLGAAYEQY
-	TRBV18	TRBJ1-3	ASSPPSGGAGNTIY
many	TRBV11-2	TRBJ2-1	ASGVSRSSYNEQF
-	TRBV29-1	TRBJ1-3	SVLRVGTPGNTIY
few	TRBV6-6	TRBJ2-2	ASRLAGVPGELF
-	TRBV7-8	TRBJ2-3	ASSPNPPGLAKLDTQY
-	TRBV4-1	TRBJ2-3	ASVDPGLQTDTQY
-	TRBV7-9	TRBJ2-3	ASSLDREPKDTQY
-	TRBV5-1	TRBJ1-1	ASRLKQGAGTEAF
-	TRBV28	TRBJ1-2	ALEKKGAWGSGYT
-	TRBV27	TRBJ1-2	ASSFGTAKYGYT
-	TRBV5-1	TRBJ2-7	ASSLRTGYEQY
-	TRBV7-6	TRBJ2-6	ASSLGSSFLLRSGANVLT
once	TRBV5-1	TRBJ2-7	ASSLDAVAYEQY
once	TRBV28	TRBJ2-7	ASSFRGQGQREQY
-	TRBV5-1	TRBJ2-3	ASSAWGDGTDTQY
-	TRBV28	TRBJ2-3	ASSERVGRDTQY
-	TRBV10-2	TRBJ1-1	ASSEEGRGRAEAF
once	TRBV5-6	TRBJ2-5	ASSLDLGENQETQY
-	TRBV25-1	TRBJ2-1	ASSVLGGRSLNEQF
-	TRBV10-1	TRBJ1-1	ASRQGMNTEAF
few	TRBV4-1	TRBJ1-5	ASSQGMQGRQPQH
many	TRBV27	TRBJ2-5	ASSSGGWGETQY
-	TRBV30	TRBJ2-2	AWSGLAGDAGELF
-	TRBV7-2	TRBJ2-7	ASSLVALAGEQY
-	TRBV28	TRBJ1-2	ATASEQNYGYT
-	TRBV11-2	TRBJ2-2	ASSSSGRVPGELF
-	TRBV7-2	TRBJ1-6	ASSLNSPLH
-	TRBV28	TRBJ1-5	ASSRTDYSNQPQH